This T cell receptor (beta chain) comes out of a study of PD-1 blockade in classical Hodgkin lymphoma. Points from the study as a whole: When set against healthy donors, newly diagnosed patients were reported to show lower baseline TCR diversity. The drivers behind the repertoire differences, possibly disease activity or prior therapy, remain undefined.

This clone is a singleton in its sample. Its target is unknown. Time point defined: newly diagnosed, previously untreated cHL patient sample. From thawed PBMCs, CD4+ T cells were purified using magnetic negative selection. Comparators were PBMCs taken from newly diagnosed, untreated classical Hodgkin lymphoma. The method was immunoSEQ multiplex PCR; TCRdb's version includes in-frame clones alone and lacks a portion of them. The sample shows 25,000 to 30,000 clones, approximately 88% of them seen only once. In germline, CDR1 is MDHEN, CDR2 SYDVKM. Losses at the gene ends were 3 bases for V and 2 bases for J; bases not matched to a gene: 2. The length of the CDR3 is 14 residues.

The receptor comes from a human donor with classical Hodgkin lymphoma. The rearrangement joins TRBV28 to TRBJ2-3; 7 bases line up with TRBD1. Source material: CD4+ T cells from blood. CDR3 DNA sequence: TGTGCCAGCAGTTTGGGACAGTCCACAGATACGCAGTATTTT. Residues: CASSLGQSTDTQYF.